Shown below are 10 T cell receptor beta chains from a single sample sequenced in a study of T cells in women clearing cervical HPV infection. This table comes from immunoSEQ multiplex PCR, and its TCRdb copy is limited to in-frame clones, with some not included. This repertoire includes 30,000 to 45,000 clones. Sequenced: blood buffy coat. The origin of the receptors is a woman aged 18 to 69 with a cervical HPV16 infection that either progressed to CIN3+ or cleared (not recorded which).

Turning to this clone: The junction departs from germline at one end; a sequencing error may be responsible. The read terminates 3 residues ahead of where the CDR3 ends, so the germline J gene completes it. This chain links TRBV4-2 with TRBJ2-1, with TRBD2 matching over 10 bases. Germline lookup yields CDR1 LGHNA and CDR2 YNFKEQ. The CDR3 consists of 16 residues. The CDR3 region is CASSQDWSGGAYEQFF. The part of the CDR3 DNA that was read is TGCGCCAGCAGCCAAGATTGGAGCGGGGGGGCCTATGAG.

About this clone itself: The CDR3 is cut off 3 residues early in the read; its end comes from the germline J gene. This chain links TRBV5-1 with TRBJ1-4; D may be TRBD1 (5 bases). The CDR3 runs 11 residues. Trimming pared 5 bases from V and 8 bases from J, leaving 7 bases between. In germline, CDR1 is SGHRS, CDR2 YFSETQ. CDR3 DNA (partial): TGCGCCAGCAGGGGGGGGGAAAAA. This encodes CASRGGEK. The whole CDR3 protein is CASRGGEKLFF.

On this clone itself: Coverage ceases 3 residues before the CDR3 finishes, and the germline J gene fills in the end. This chain connects TRBV6-2 or TRBV6-3 to TRBJ2-7, with D maybe TRBD1 (7 bases). Germline V gives CDR1 MNHEY, CDR2 SVGEGT. Between the trimmed V and J ends, which lost 2 bases and 5 bases, there was a span of 16 bases. The CDR3 has 15 residues. Partial CDR3 DNA: TGTGCCAGCAGTTACCCAGAGACAGGGAGGAACGAG. It translates to CASSYPETGRNE. The complete CDR3 protein is CASSYPETGRNEQYF.

Notes on this clone: The read finishes 3 residues shy of the CDR3 end, and the germline J gene is used to complete it. The chain links TRBV20-1 to TRBJ2-3, with D possibly TRBD1 on 6 matching bases. The CDR3 covers 14 residues. Germline CDR1 reads DFQATT; CDR2 reads SNEGSKA (reference sequence). The part of the CDR3 DNA that was read is TGCAGTGCTAGGTCAGGGGCCCTATCGGGGACG. Residues: CSARSGALSGT. Given in full, the CDR3 is CSARSGALSGTQYF.

About this clone: The CDR3 end is not reached by the read, which stops 3 residues before it; the germline J gene fills it in. The chain recombines TRBV2 with TRBJ1-5; D is possibly TRBD1 (6 bases). Germline loops: CDR1 SNHLY, CDR2 FYNNEI. V lost 4 bases and J lost 1, with 11 bases in between. CDR3 length equals 15 residues. This chain's CDR3 is CASSVEGGSNQPQHF. The DNA read from the CDR3 is TGTGCCAGCAGTGTAGAGGGGGGGAGCAATCAGCCC.

Note on this clone: The CDR3 end lies 3 residues beyond the end of the read and is filled in from the germline J gene. V gene TRBV20-1 combines with J gene TRBJ1-4, with 9 bases lining up with TRBD1. The V segment lost 2 bases and the J segment 8 bases; nucleotides outside the gene matches: 12. Germline loops: CDR1 DFQATT, CDR2 SNEGSKA (reference sequence). The CDR3 length is 16 residues. CDR3 region: CSARRDRDPLREKLFF. CDR3 DNA, as far as it was read: TGCAGTGCTAGAAGGGACAGGGACCCTCTGCGGGAAAAA.

Note on this clone: The sequenced fragment ends 3 residues before the CDR3 boundary, so the rest is inferred from the germline J gene. The genes are TRBV20-1 and TRBJ2-5; the match to TRBD2 covers 9 bases. CDR1 DFQATT and CDR2 SNEGSKA come from the germline V gene (reference sequence). The CDR3 is 16 amino acids. Trimming removed 1 base from V and 1 base from J; junction bases left unmatched: 7. The CDR3 DNA, read in part, is TGCAGTGCTAGAGGGGGGAGCGGGGGGCCCCAAGAGACC. Protein sequence: CSARGGSGGPQET. The entire CDR3 protein reads CSARGGSGGPQETQYF.

As for this clone: The read ends 3 residues shy of where the CDR3 ends; the end is completed using the germline J gene. V gene TRBV12-3 or TRBV12-4 combines with J gene TRBJ1-2, with TRBD1 matching over 9 bases. Trimming at V came to 4 bases and at J to 4 bases, leaving 1 base not matched to a gene. This CDR3 is built from 13 residues. The covered CDR3 bases are TGTGCCAGCAGTTCGGGACAGGGCTATGGC. This translates into CASSSGQGYG. The complete CDR3 protein is CASSSGQGYGYTF.

As concerns this clone: The read falls 3 residues short of the CDR3 end, and the missing part is taken from the germline J gene. J is TRBJ1-6 and V is TRBV7-8; 7 bases are shared with TRBD1. The CDR3 runs 16 residues. Germline assignment: CDR1 SGHVS and CDR2 FQNEAQ. J lost 7 bases, V lost 6 bases, and 12 bases had no gene match. CDR3 DNA, as far as it was read: TGTGCCAGCAGTCGGGGACAGTTAATCCCGAATTCACCC. Encoded protein: CASSRGQLIPNSP. In full, the CDR3 is CASSRGQLIPNSPLHF.

As regards this clone: Read data end 3 residues before the CDR3 end; the end is taken from the germline J gene. This rearrangement joins TRBV25-1 to TRBJ2-2, with 14 positions matching TRBD2. V was pared by 4 bases and J by 7 bases, with 17 bases of the junction left unmatched. Germline loops: CDR1 MGHDK, CDR2 SYGVNS. There are 20 residues in the CDR3. The CDR3 reads CASSAGTSGGPQLSNGELFF. The CDR3 DNA, read in part, is TGTGCCAGCAGTGCAGGGACTAGCGGGGGCCCGCAATTGTCAAACGGGGAG.